What follows describes a single T cell receptor (beta chain). What antigen it recognizes has not been identified. This sample is drawn from a study of monozygotic twins with inflammatory bowel disease (dated by TCRdb to between 2018 and 2021). Study-wide context: The complete study included approximately 28 monozygotic twin pairs: 19 IBD-discordant Danish pairs and nine German pairs, of which four were IBD-concordant and five were IBD-discordant. The search for disease-associated traits relied mainly on comparing, within discordant pairs, IBD patients with their genetically identical healthy co-twins. Each individual had, on average, about 151 000 unique TCRalpha sequences and 181 000 unique TCRbeta sequences available for analysis. Study-wide findings and limitations: Concordant and discordant twins showed no difference in repertoire similarity, possibly because of limited statistical power. Different T cell subtypes could not be distinguished in the analysis. No single strong signal or clonotype linked to IBD turned up in the results, so the idea that one exists was not supported. Background noise and inter-individual variability may have been introduced into the repertoires by the differing immunosuppressive treatments among patients. IBD patients shared fewer clonotypes with other individuals than healthy twins did, most markedly in patients showing signs of disease activity. A decrease in TCRbeta repertoire diversity, as measured by inverse Simpson index, was observed in IBD patients compared with their healthy co-twins.

Receptor amplification or capture employed 5' RACE. Preparation of each TCR library used about 3,200 ng of total RNA. For each sample, cDNA synthesis was carried out in eight separate reactions using SMARTScribe reverse transcriptase. During cDNA synthesis, template switching was used to introduce unique molecular identifiers that contained a 6-nucleotide sample barcode. Amplification of TCRalpha and TCRbeta cDNA involved two nested PCRs of 16 and 9 cycles, and each PCR was followed by bead purification. Before amplification, the cDNA was treated with uracil DNA-glycosylase and purified using the QIAquick PCR purification kit. The second PCR was the step at which Illumina TruSeq-compatible adapters and sample-specific barcodes were added. Library quality and concentration were assessed using TapeStation and Qubit, and about 4.7 ng of each library was pooled. Sequencing of pooled libraries was carried out on an Illumina HiSeq2500 single-index Rapid Run using 2 x 100 bp reads and custom sequencing primers. As for the original processing: PCR and sequencing errors were corrected by UMI-based consensus assembly using MiGEC version 1.2.6. V(D)J alignment, clonotype assembly and CDR3 extraction were performed with MiXCR version 2.1.1. To normalise gene usage, clonotype sharing and MAIT/NKT TCR abundance, the top 1000, 10 000 and 20 000 clonotypes in each sample were analysed. After downsampling to 27 000 UMIs, diversity was calculated as the inverse Simpson index using the vegan R package. Paired Mann-Whitney U tests on discordant twin pairs were used, with Benjamini-Hochberg multiple-testing correction. TCRdb reanalyzed the reads, keeping one entry per CDR3 protein sequence and omitting DNA. The V and J calls and clone size are TCRdb's, not the authors'. This specimen's table enumerates some 170,000 distinct CDR3 sequences. The leading ten clones occupy roughly 2.6% of the sample.

The germline V gene sets CDR1 to SGHTA and CDR2 to FQGNSA. The CDR3 runs 14 amino acids, cysteine and phenylalanine included. The entry carries no DNA sequence. From each donor, a roughly 2.7 ml peripheral blood sample was collected into PAXgene tubes and stored at -80 degrees C. Without any T cell sorting, total RNA was extracted from whole blood using the PAXgene blood miRNA kit on an automated QIAcube. Peripheral blood from monozygotic twin pairs, either concordant or discordant for inflammatory bowel disease, underwent deep TCRalpha and TCRbeta repertoire profiling that used unique molecular barcoding. Smoking habits were recorded for all twin pairs, and each individual was classified as a current, former or never smoker.

The material sequenced was blood. Recombination connected TRBV7-2 to TRBJ1-6; the TCRdb D gene call, TRBD1, has no DNA to confirm it. This TCR came from a human donor with ulcerative colitis or Crohn's disease, or a healthy co-twin of an affected twin (not recorded which). This receptor has the CDR3 CASSQGQGVSPLHF.